The rows below give T cell receptor beta chains drawn from one sample of a study of OX40 agonist ivuxolimab in advanced cancers. Sequencing was performed with immunoSEQ multiplex PCR; in TCRdb, only in-frame clones are kept and a portion is missing. The table records under 80,000 clones, approximately 80% of them present only once. The sequenced sample was CD4+ or CD8+ T cells sorted from blood, obtained in a trial of the OX40 agonist ivuxolimab. These TCRs come from an adult with an advanced solid tumor such as melanoma, head and neck, liver or kidney cancer. CDR3s include the opening cysteine and the closing phenylalanine or tryptophan. D genes are given only for firm matches. Rows may omit the clone size; those that give it use once, few, many or a size class.

>TRBV6-1|TRBJ2-7|TRBD2|medium-sized
CASSPGTSVEQYF
TGTGCCAGCAGCCCCGGGACTAGCGTTGAGCAGTACTTC
>TRBV14|TRBJ2-2|.|.
CASSQAYGGLNTGELFF
TGTGCCAGCAGCCAAGCTTACGGGGGGCTAAACACCGGGGAGCTGTTTTTT
>TRBV10-3|TRBJ1-1|.|few
CAIREDTNTEAFF
TGTGCCATCCGAGAGGACACCAACACTGAAGCTTTCTTT
>TRBV6-5|TRBJ2-3|.|.
CASSYLGAVDTQYF
TGTGCCAGCAGTTACCTCGGGGCTGTAGATACGCAGTATTTT
>TRBV18|TRBJ2-7|.|.
CASSRTGGYEQYF
TGTGCCAGCTCACGTACCGGGGGCTACGAGCAGTACTTC
>TRBV14|TRBJ1-2|.|.
CASSRSVWSYGYTF
TGTGCCAGCAGCCGGTCGGTCTGGTCCTATGGCTACACCTTC
>TRBV11-2|TRBJ1-3|TRBD1|.
CASSKSGQPNLSSGNTIYF
TGTGCCAGCAGCAAGTCGGGACAGCCTAATCTCTCCTCTGGAAACACCATATATTTT
>TRBV18|TRBJ1-2|.|.
CASSPLGGVSYTF
TGTGCCAGCTCACCACTAGGGGGTGTGAGCTACACCTTC
>TRBV19|TRBJ1-5|TRBD1|.
CASRRGQGNRPQHF
TGTGCCAGTAGACGGGGACAGGGCAATAGGCCCCAGCATTTT
>TRBV18|TRBJ1-2|.|.
CASSPPGRGSYGYTF
TGTGCCAGCTCACCACCCGGTCGGGGATCCTATGGCTACACCTTC
>TRBV28|TRBJ2-7|TRBD2|.
CASKAGGIYEQYF
TGTGCCAGTAAGGCGGGGGGGATCTACGAGCAGTACTTC
>TRBV18|TRBJ2-5|.|.
CASSPRRAESKTQYF
TGTGCCAGCTCACCACGACGGGCTGAATCGAAGACCCAGTACTTC
>TRBV25-1|TRBJ1-2|.|.
CATAGVYGYTF
TGTGCCACCGCAGGAGTCTATGGCTACACCTTC
>TRBV19|TRBJ2-5|TRBD2|.
CASMGLVGETQYF
TGTGCCAGTATGGGACTAGTAGGGGAGACCCAGTACTTC
>TRBV19|TRBJ2-7|TRBD2|.
CASSTAWVGLAGEPKAYEQYF
TGTGCCAGTAGTACCGCTTGGGTGGGACTAGCGGGGGAACCTAAGGCCTACGAGCAGTACTTC
>TRBV28|TRBJ2-4|.|.
CASSTGSRGAKNIQYF
TGTGCCAGCAGTACCGGTTCTCGGGGAGCCAAAAACATTCAGTACTTC
>TRBV18|TRBJ1-6|.|.
CASSPGGGSPLHF
TGTGCCAGCTCACCTGGGGGTGGTTCACCCCTCCACTTT
>TRBV5-1|TRBJ2-7|.|.
CASSLQPEVGEQYF
TGCGCCAGCAGCTTGCAACCAGAGGTGGGGGAGCAGTACTTC
>TRBV5-1|TRBJ2-7|.|.
CASSLAGRKTYEQYF
TGCGCCAGCAGCTTGGCCGGTAGAAAGACCTACGAGCAGTACTTC
>TRBV19|TRBJ1-4|TRBD1|.
CASSSRTGDEKLFF
TGTGCCAGTAGTTCCCGGACAGGGGATGAAAAACTGTTTTTT
>TRBV5-1|TRBJ2-4|.|.
CASSLLRGRENIQYF
TGCGCCAGCAGCTTGTTGAGGGGTCGAGAAAACATTCAGTACTTC
>TRBV4-1|TRBJ2-1|.|.
CASSLWAQSGNEQFF
TGCGCCAGCAGCCTATGGGCCCAGTCGGGCAATGAGCAGTTCTTC
>TRBV9|TRBJ1-1|.|.
CASSVEDRRNTEAFF
TGTGCCAGCAGCGTAGAGGACAGAAGAAACACTGAAGCTTTCTTT
>TRBV5-4|TRBJ2-5|TRBD2|.
CASSLVGGGQETQYF
TGTGCCAGCAGCTTGGTCGGCGGGGGCCAAGAGACCCAGTACTTC
>TRBV5-1|TRBJ1-2|.|.
CASRDTGSYGYTF
TGCGCCAGCAGGGACACCGGTTCTTATGGCTACACCTTC
>TRBV25-1|TRBJ1-3|TRBD1|.
CASTPPGQAGNTIYF
TGTGCCAGCACCCCTCCGGGACAGGCTGGAAACACCATATATTTT
>TRBV5-1|TRBJ2-3|TRBD2|.
CASSLAMRGGVEDTQYF
TGCGCCAGCAGCTTGGCCATGCGGGGGGGCGTGGAAGATACGCAGTATTTT
>TRBV7-2|TRBJ2-3|.|.
CASSSRGPPGADTQYF
TGTGCCAGCAGCAGCCGAGGACCCCCGGGAGCAGATACGCAGTATTTT
>TRBV6-1|TRBJ2-5|TRBD2|.
CASSVLSGGRETQYF
TGTGCCAGCAGTGTCCTTTCGGGGGGGCGGGAGACCCAGTACTTC
>TRBV9|TRBJ1-2|TRBD1|.
CASSVGQGGAYGYTF
TGTGCCAGCAGCGTAGGACAGGGGGGGGCCTATGGCTACACCTTC
>TRBV19|TRBJ1-5|TRBD1|.
CASSGTGNQPQHF
TGTGCCAGTAGTGGGACAGGGAATCAGCCCCAGCATTTT
>TRBV25-1|TRBJ2-2|.|.
CASSDLANTGELFF
TGTGCCAGCAGTGATCTAGCTAACACCGGGGAGCTGTTTTTT
>TRBV5-4|TRBJ2-7|.|.
CASSALGTESYEQYF
TGTGCCAGCAGCGCCCTTGGGACCGAATCCTACGAGCAGTACTTC
>TRBV7-9|TRBJ2-6|.|many
CASTGARQGANVLTF
TGTGCCAGCACCGGGGCACGGCAGGGGGCCAACGTCCTGACTTTC
>TRBV30|TRBJ1-3|.|few
CAWSEWSPGNTIYF
TGTGCCTGGAGTGAGTGGTCTCCTGGAAACACCATATATTTT
>TRBV5-4|TRBJ2-2|TRBD1|.
CASSPVDRVDTGELFF
TGTGCCAGCAGTCCCGTTGACAGGGTGGATACCGGGGAGCTGTTTTTT
>TRBV6-6|TRBJ1-1|.|.
CASSPVGNTEAFF
TGTGCCAGCAGTCCCGTAGGGAACACTGAAGCTTTCTTT
>TRBV5-4|TRBJ2-7|TRBD2|.
CASSLGTTYEQYF
TGTGCCAGCAGCCTTGGGACTACCTACGAGCAGTACTTC
>TRBV15|TRBJ1-3|.|once
CATSRDGGRNSGNTIYF
TGTGCCACCAGCAGAGATGGGGGACGGAACTCTGGAAACACCATATATTTT
>TRBV28|TRBJ1-2|.|once
CASSWIRGYTF
TGTGCCAGCAGTTGGATAAGAGGCTACACCTTC
>TRBV19|TRBJ1-5|.|.
CASSQFVGDQPQHF
TGTGCCAGTAGTCAATTCGTGGGGGATCAGCCCCAGCATTTT
>TRBV30|TRBJ2-3|.|.
CASYSGLTRSTDTQYF
TGTGCCTCATACTCGGGACTGACTAGGAGCACAGATACGCAGTATTTT
>TRBV19|TRBJ1-5|TRBD1|.
CASSIRGGQGSFSNQPQHF
TGTGCCAGTAGTATAAGGGGCGGACAGGGCTCCTTTAGCAATCAGCCCCAGCATTTT
>TRBV7-8|TRBJ2-1|TRBD2|once
CASSLVQRGLLLSGGVYNEQFF
TGTGCCAGCAGCTTGGTCCAGCGTGGGCTACTATTGAGCGGGGGGGTATACAATGAGCAGTTCTTC
>TRBV30|TRBJ2-7|.|.
CAWRDGRWGAYEQYF
TGTGCCTGGAGGGACGGACGGTGGGGAGCCTACGAGCAGTACTTC
>TRBV29-1|TRBJ2-3|.|.
CSVGLAADTQYF
TGCAGCGTTGGATTGGCCGCAGATACGCAGTATTTT
>TRBV6-1|TRBJ2-2|.|.
CASSDSNRGTGELFF
TGTGCCAGCAGTGACAGCAACCGGGGCACCGGGGAGCTGTTTTTT